This T cell receptor (beta chain) was identified during a study of OX40 agonist ivuxolimab in advanced cancers. Study overall: Patients were given ivuxolimab, an antibody that agonizes OX40 (CD134). The dose of intravenous ivuxolimab that patients received every 2 weeks ranged from 0.01 to 10 mg/kg. Dose-escalation cases comprised hepatocellular carcinoma, melanoma, renal cell or head and neck cancer. Study results and limitations: On average, a greater number of expanded clones characterised CD8+ T cells relative to CD4+.

With regard to this clone: The antigen remains undetermined.

The data were produced by immunoSEQ multiplex PCR, yet TCRdb's version contains in-frame clones alone and is incomplete. The data hold 30,000 to 40,000 clones, with around 90% observed a single time. This CDR3 has 16 residues. V usage is TRBV1 and J usage is TRBJ2-1; the table calls TRBD1, which could not be checked here. TRBV1 is flagged as a pseudogene. This specimen consisted of CD4+ or CD8+ T cells sorted from blood, obtained in a trial of the OX40 agonist ivuxolimab. The source of this sequence is an adult with an advanced solid tumor such as melanoma, head and neck, liver or kidney cancer. The CDR3 DNA sequence: TGCACCAGCAGCCAAGCGAACAGGGGACCCTACAATGAGCAGTTCTTC. Its protein is CTSSQANRGPYNEQFF.